Presented here are 13 T cell receptor beta chains from one specimen sequenced in a study of blood T cells in healthy people across ages. With a J-beta primer mix and a sample-barcoded 5' primer, a second PCR ran about 6 to 11 cycles. Via MiXCR, TCRdb re-called the 5' RACE reads, giving one row per CDR3 protein. The sample holds 1.6 million or so distinct CDR3 sequences, about 31% seen once. Sequenced: blood. These receptors were obtained from a woman aged 30 to 39 in good health.

The chain carries TRBV20-1 and TRBJ2-3; D tentatively reads TRBD1 or TRBD2 (5 bases each). The germline CDR1 and CDR2 sequences are DFQATT and SNEGSKA (reference sequence). Trimming cost V 5 bases and J 4 bases, with 19 bases left between them. This CDR3 region has 15 residues. This CDR3 is CSARGGPGRPDTQYF. In DNA, the CDR3 is TGCAGTGCTCGAGGCGGGCCAGGGCGCCCAGATACGCAGTATTTT.

The CDR3 DNA sequence: TGTGCCAGCAGCCCCGGGGACGGAGGCGAGGAGACCCAGTACTTC. It yields the protein CASSPGDGGEETQYF. The chain couples TRBV7-9 to TRBJ2-5, with D possibly being TRBD1 or TRBD2 (5 bases each). CDR3 length equals 15 residues. The V and J ends lost 5 bases and 5 bases respectively, with 18 bases between them. CDR1 and CDR2 from the germline V gene are SEHNR and FQNEAQ (reference sequence).

The chain uses TRBV27 and TRBJ1-1, with D perhaps matching TRBD1 (5 bases). The CDR3 extends over 14 amino acids. Trimming stripped 6 bases from V and 1 base from J, with 12 bases between. Germline V CDR1 and CDR2: MNHEY, SMNVEV (reference sequence). CDR3 in DNA: TGTGCCAGCAGCTGGGGGTCATCGAACACTGAAGCTTTCTTT. This translates into CASSWGSSNTEAFF.

This clonotype was seen at least ten times. This rearrangement joins TRBV27 to TRBJ2-7; no reliable D call. CDR3 length: 14 residues. Germline V gives CDR1 MNHEY, CDR2 SMNVEV (reference sequence). V was shortened by 0 bases and J by 3 bases, with 9 bases between the two germline ends. CDR3 loop: CASSLSTVSYEQYF. CDR3 sequence (DNA): TGTGCCAGCAGTTTATCGACCGTCAGCTACGAGCAGTACTTC.

For this clonotype: A much larger clone is a single base away; this may be a read error. The chain recombines TRBV20-1 with TRBJ2-3; 8 bases align to TRBD1. The germline V gene encodes CDR1 DFQATT and CDR2 SNEGSKA (reference sequence). The CDR3 totals 14 residues. V lost 8 bases and J lost 2; bases outside the gene matches: 9. DNA for the CDR3: TGCAGTACTCCTGGACAGGGAAACACAGATACGCAGTATTTT. Protein sequence: CSTPGQGNTDTQYF.

The rearrangement uses TRBV7-3 and TRBJ1-1; D remains unclear. With 2 bases removed from V and 3 bases from J, the gap between germline ends came to 7 bases. The CDR3 runs to 13 residues. Germline CDR1 is SGHTA and CDR2 is FQGTGA. DNA for the CDR3: TGTGCCAGCAGCTTAGCCGTATACACTGAAGCTTTCTTT. Its protein product is CASSLAVYTEAFF.

The chain couples TRBV15 to TRBJ1-5; D unclear. Germline CDR1 reads LNHNV; CDR2 reads YYDKDF (reference sequence). Trimming took off 0 bases at V and 2 bases at J, with 5 bases between the two ends. The CDR3 runs 14 residues. The CDR3: CATSREAGNQPQHF. In nucleotides, the CDR3 is TGTGCCACCAGCAGAGAGGCGGGCAATCAGCCCCAGCATTTT.

This chain uses TRBV5-1 with TRBJ1-1, with D tentatively TRBD1 (5 bases). V was trimmed by 3 bases and J by 5 bases, leaving 11 bases between them. This CDR3 is built from 13 residues. Germline values: CDR1 SGHRS, CDR2 YFSETQ. This chain's CDR3 is CASSWGAGTEAFF. The CDR3 nucleotides are TGCGCCAGCAGCTGGGGCGCAGGGACTGAAGCTTTCTTT.

The chain combines TRBV28 with TRBJ1-6; 7 positions match TRBD1. The CDR3 sequence is 14 residues long. Looked up from germline, CDR1 is MDHEN and CDR2 is SYDVKM. V lost 6 bases and J lost 10; bases outside the gene matches: 9. The CDR3 is CASRQTGMGSPLHF. CDR3 sequence (DNA): TGTGCCAGCAGACAGACAGGGATGGGATCACCCCTCCACTTT.

The table lists this clonotype with a few counts. The chain combines TRBV7-9 with TRBJ2-7, with D uncertain. The length of the CDR3 is 13 residues. Trimming shortened V by 0 bases and J by 5 bases, and 8 bases separated the two germline ends. Germline V gene sequence: CDR1 SEHNR, CDR2 FQNEAQ (reference sequence). The CDR3 DNA is TGTGCCAGCAGCTTAGCAGAGTGGGACGAGCAGTACTTC. It codes for CASSLAEWDEQYF.

The CDR3 DNA reads as TGCGCCAGCAGCATGAAGGGCCCCCACTACGAGCAGTACTTC. Its protein is CASSMKGPHYEQYF. The V and J genes are TRBV5-1 and TRBJ2-7; D remains ambiguous. The germline V and J ends were trimmed by 4 bases and 3 bases, with 14 bases remaining between them. The CDR3 covers 14 residues. Germline V CDR1 and CDR2: SGHRS, YFSETQ.

This chain uses TRBV20-1 with TRBJ2-1; 9 nucleotides match TRBD2. Trimming at V came to 5 bases and at J to 7 bases, leaving 9 bases not matched to a gene. The CDR3 runs 14 residues. From germline, CDR1 is DFQATT and CDR2 SNEGSKA (reference sequence). The CDR3 bases are TGCAGTGCTGTTACCGGACTAGCGAAGAATGAGCAGTTCTTC. Amino acids: CSAVTGLAKNEQFF.

The genes are TRBV4-1 and TRBJ1-1; 8 nucleotides line up with TRBD1. The ends lost 9 bases at V and 6 bases at J; junction bases unmatched: 9. The CDR3 extends over 13 amino acids. CDR1 and CDR2 (germline): MGHRA, YSYEKL. The CDR3 coding sequence is TGCGCCAGATGCACAGGGGGATTACCTGAAGCTTTCTTT. The encoded protein is CARCTGGLPEAFF.